Detailed here is one T cell receptor (beta chain). The data were obtained in a study of neoadjuvant anti-PD-1 for oral cavity cancer. Looking at the study overall: Patients without progression received a fourth nivolumab dose around day 43, then surgical resection on days 50-56.

This CDR3 comprises 13 residues. Looked up from germline, CDR1 is SGHNT and CDR2 is YYREEE (reference sequence). The V end lost 4 bases, the J end lost 1 base, and 8 bases lay between the germline ends. Produced via immunoSEQ multiplex PCR; TCRdb's table is partial and in-frame only. Here the sample spans about 68,000 clones, 70% to 90% being singletons. Indicated time point: after neoadjuvant nivolumab, at surgical resection. The rearrangement joins TRBV5-4 to TRBJ2-5; tentatively, D is TRBD1 or TRBD2 (5 bases each). The material sequenced was PBMCs, taken after nivolumab (anti-PD-1) treatment. This TCR was recovered from a person aged 35-80 years with oral cavity squamous cell carcinoma. CDR3 sequence (DNA): TGTGCCAGCAGCCCTGGGACCCAAGAGACCCAGTACTTC. Its protein product is CASSPGTQETQYF.